This T cell receptor beta chain was found in a study of blood T cell repertoires in COVID-19. The J segment lost 0 bases and the V segment lost 4 bases, leaving 5 bases of the junction unmatched. This CDR3 has 15 amino acids. Germline CDR1 reads LGHNA; CDR2 reads YSLEER. Methods used by the authors: Estimation of nucleated cell counts was performed using reference gene primer amplification. TCRdb's table, derived via immunoSEQ multiplex PCR, lists solely in-frame clones and lacks some. The DNA gave D and trimming, while V, J and clone size come from that table. The sample holds around 200,000 clones, 86% seen once. Participant reports of clinical history set cohort assignment. Concerning this clone itself: Other DNA sequences in this specimen translate into the identical CDR3.

Material: PBMCs or T cells enriched from blood (not recorded which). The source of this sequence is a woman aged 50 to 65 in a cohort exposed to, infected with or recovered from COVID-19 (not recorded which). V and J are TRBV4-3 and TRBJ1-1; 7 bases align to TRBD1. CDR3 loop: CASSRYRGLNTEAFF. The DNA of the CDR3 is TGCGCCAGCAGCCGATACAGGGGCCTGAACACTGAAGCTTTCTTT.